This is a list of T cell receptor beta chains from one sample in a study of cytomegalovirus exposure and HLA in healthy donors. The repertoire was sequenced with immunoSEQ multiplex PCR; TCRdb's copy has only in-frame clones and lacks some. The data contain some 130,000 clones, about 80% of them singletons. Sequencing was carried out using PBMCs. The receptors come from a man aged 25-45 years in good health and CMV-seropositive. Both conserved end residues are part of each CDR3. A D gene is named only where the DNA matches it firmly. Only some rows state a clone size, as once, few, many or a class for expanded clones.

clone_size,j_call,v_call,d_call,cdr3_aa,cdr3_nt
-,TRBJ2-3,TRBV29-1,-,CSVVSGIDTQYF,TGCAGCGTTGTCTCAGGGATAGATACGCAGTATTTT
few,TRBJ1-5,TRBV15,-,CATSSTVNQPQHF,TGTGCCACCAGCAGTACTGTCAATCAGCCCCAGCATTTT
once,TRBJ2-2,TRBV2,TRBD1,CASSETGGSTGELFF,TGTGCCAGCAGCGAGACAGGGGGCTCAACCGGGGAGCTGTTTTTT
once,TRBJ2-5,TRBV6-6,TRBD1,CASRRQGVETQYF,TGTGCCAGCAGGAGACAGGGAGTGGAGACCCAGTACTTC
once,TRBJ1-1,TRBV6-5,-,CASSSHLGEMNTEAFF,TGTGCCAGCAGTTCCCACCTCGGGGAGATGAACACTGAAGCTTTCTTT
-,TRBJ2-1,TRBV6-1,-,CASSEFESSYNEQFF,TGTGCCAGCAGTGAATTCGAGAGCTCCTACAATGAGCAGTTCTTC
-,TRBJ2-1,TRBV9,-,CASNPWASPSYNEQFF,TGTGCCAGCAACCCCTGGGCCTCCCCGTCCTACAATGAGCAGTTCTTC
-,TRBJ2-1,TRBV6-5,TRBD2,CASSLSSGGPYNEQFF,TGTGCCAGCAGTTTGAGTAGCGGGGGGCCCTACAATGAGCAGTTCTTC
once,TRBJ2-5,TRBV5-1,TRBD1,CASSEGQAGTQYF,TGCGCCAGCAGCGAGGGACAGGCAGGGACCCAGTACTTC
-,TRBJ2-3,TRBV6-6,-,CASSYPGGIGSDTQYF,TGTGCCAGCAGTTACCCAGGCGGGATCGGGTCAGATACGCAGTATTTT
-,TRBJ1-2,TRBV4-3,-,CASSPLEVGPYGYTF,TGCGCCAGCAGCCCCCTTGAGGTGGGGCCGTATGGCTACACCTTC
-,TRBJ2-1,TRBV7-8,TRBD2,CASSFSRGGQNNEQFF,TGTGCCAGCAGCTTCTCTCGGGGGGGGCAGAACAATGAGCAGTTCTTC
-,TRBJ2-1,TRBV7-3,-,CASSLRASLNEQFF,TGTGCCAGCAGCTTAAGGGCTAGCTTAAATGAGCAGTTCTTC
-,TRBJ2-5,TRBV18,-,CASSPPELAGETQYF,TGTGCCAGCTCACCACCGGAACTAGCAGGGGAGACCCAGTACTTC
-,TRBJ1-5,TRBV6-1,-,CASSEGSINQPQHF,TGTGCCAGCAGTGAAGGTTCTATCAATCAGCCCCAGCATTTT
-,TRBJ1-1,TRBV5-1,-,CASSLAARATGEAFF,TGCGCCAGCAGCTTGGCCGCCAGGGCGACGGGTGAAGCTTTCTTT
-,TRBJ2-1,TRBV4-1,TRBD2,CASSQGLAGDNEQFF,TGCGCCAGCAGCCAAGGACTAGCGGGAGACAATGAGCAGTTCTTC
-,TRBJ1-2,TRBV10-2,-,CASSESNISGYTF,TGCGCCAGCAGTGAGTCGAACATTTCGGGCTACACCTTC
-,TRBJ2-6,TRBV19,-,CASSTTPSGANVLTF,TGTGCCAGTAGTACGACTCCCTCTGGGGCCAACGTCCTGACTTTC
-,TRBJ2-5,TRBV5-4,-,CASSLQWETQYF,TGTGCCAGCAGTCTACAGTGGGAGACCCAGTACTTC
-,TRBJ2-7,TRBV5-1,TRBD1,CASSGTGGSYEQYF,TGCGCCAGCAGCGGGACAGGGGGATCCTACGAGCAGTACTTC
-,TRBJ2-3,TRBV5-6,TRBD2,CASRPTLAGGGTDTQYF,TGTGCCAGCAGACCGACTCTAGCGGGGGGGGGCACAGATACGCAGTATTTT
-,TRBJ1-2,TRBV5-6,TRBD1,CASSRTGGYGYTF,TGTGCCAGCAGTCGGACAGGGGGCTATGGCTACACCTTC
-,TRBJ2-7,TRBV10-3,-,CAISWAVGEQYF,TGTGCCATCAGTTGGGCAGTTGGTGAGCAGTACTTC
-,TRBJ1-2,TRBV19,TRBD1,CASRTGIHGYTF,TGTGCCAGTAGGACAGGGATCCATGGCTACACCTTC
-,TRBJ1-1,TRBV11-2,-,CASSLDQGVGAFF,TGTGCCAGCAGCTTAGATCAGGGCGTGGGAGCTTTCTTT
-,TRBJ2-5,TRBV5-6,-,CASSVTGQETQYF,TGTGCCAGCAGCGTGACAGGCCAAGAGACCCAGTACTTC
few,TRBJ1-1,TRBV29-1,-,CSVEPRGMNTEAFF,TGCAGCGTTGAGCCGCGAGGCATGAACACTGAAGCTTTCTTT
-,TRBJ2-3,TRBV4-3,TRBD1,CASSQYQGADTQYF,TGCGCCAGCAGCCAATATCAGGGGGCAGATACGCAGTATTTT
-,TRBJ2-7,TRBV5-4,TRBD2,CASSLTSGSSYEQYF,TGTGCCAGCAGCTTGACTAGCGGAAGCTCCTACGAGCAGTACTTC
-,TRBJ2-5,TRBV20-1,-,CSASNAETQYF,TGCAGTGCTAGCAACGCGGAGACCCAGTACTTC
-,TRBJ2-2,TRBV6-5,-,CASSSPDISFTGELFF,TGTGCCAGCAGTTCCCCGGACATCTCATTCACCGGGGAGCTGTTTTTT
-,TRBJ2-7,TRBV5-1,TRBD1,CASSERTGGYEQYF,TGCGCCAGCAGCGAGAGGACAGGGGGCTACGAGCAGTACTTC
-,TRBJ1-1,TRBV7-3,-,CASSLGGDAEAFF,TGTGCCAGCAGCTTAGGGGGGGACGCTGAAGCTTTCTTT
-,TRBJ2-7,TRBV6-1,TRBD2,CASRGTSGGWYEQYF,TGTGCCAGCAGAGGGACTAGCGGGGGCTGGTACGAGCAGTACTTC
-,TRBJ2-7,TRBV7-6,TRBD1,CASSLDRGTYEQYF,TGTGCCAGCAGCCTCGACAGGGGTACCTACGAGCAGTACTTC
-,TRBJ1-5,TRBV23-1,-,CASSQRQTSRNQPQHF,TGCGCCAGCAGTCAAAGACAGACCTCTCGCAATCAGCCCCAGCATTTT
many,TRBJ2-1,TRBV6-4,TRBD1,CASSDSGQSSYNEQFF,TGTGCCAGCAGTGACTCGGGACAGAGCTCCTACAATGAGCAGTTCTTC
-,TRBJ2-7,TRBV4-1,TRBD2,CASSPQRTSGTYEQYF,TGCGCCAGCAGCCCCCAGAGGACTAGCGGGACCTACGAGCAGTACTTC
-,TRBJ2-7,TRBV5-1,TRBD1,CASSLAERTGYEQYF,TGCGCCAGCAGCTTGGCCGAGCGGACAGGGTACGAGCAGTACTTC
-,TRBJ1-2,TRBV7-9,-,CASSLGRPEVSEGYTF,TGTGCCAGCAGCCTAGGACGGCCGGAGGTATCCGAAGGCTACACCTTC
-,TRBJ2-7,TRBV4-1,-,CASSQGPPPPTYEQYF,TGCGCCAGCAGCCAAGGTCCACCCCCACCTACCTACGAGCAGTACTTC